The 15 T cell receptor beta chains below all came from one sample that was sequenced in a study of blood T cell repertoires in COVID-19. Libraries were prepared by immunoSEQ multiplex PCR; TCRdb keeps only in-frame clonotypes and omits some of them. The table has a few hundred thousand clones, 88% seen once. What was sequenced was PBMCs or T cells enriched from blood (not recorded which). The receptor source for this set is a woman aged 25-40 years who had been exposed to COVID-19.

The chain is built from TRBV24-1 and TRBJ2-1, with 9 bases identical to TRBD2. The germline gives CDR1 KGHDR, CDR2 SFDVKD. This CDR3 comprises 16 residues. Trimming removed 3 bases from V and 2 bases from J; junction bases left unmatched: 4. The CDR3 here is CATSDTGTSTYNEQFF. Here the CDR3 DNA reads TGTGCCACCAGTGATACGGGGACTAGCACCTACAATGAGCAGTTCTTC.

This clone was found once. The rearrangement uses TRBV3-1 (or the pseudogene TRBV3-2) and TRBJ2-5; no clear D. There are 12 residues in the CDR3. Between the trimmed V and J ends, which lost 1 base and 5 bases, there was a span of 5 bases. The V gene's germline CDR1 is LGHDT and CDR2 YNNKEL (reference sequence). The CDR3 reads CASSQVLETQYF. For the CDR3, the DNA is TGTGCCAGCAGCCAAGTTCTCGAGACCCAGTACTTC.

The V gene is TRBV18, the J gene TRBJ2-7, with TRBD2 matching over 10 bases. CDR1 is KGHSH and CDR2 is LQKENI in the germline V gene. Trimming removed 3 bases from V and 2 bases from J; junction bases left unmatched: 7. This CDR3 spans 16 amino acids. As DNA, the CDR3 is TGTGCCAGCTCACCCCTCCCTAGCGGGGGAGCCTACGAGCAGTACTTC. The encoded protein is CASSPLPSGGAYEQYF.

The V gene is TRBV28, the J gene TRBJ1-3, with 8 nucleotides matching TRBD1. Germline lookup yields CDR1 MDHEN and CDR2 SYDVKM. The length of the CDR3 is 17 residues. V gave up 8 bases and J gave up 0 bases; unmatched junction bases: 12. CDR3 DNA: TGTGCCAGCCTAACCGCCCGACAGGGGTTCTCTGGAAACACCATATATTTT. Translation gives CASLTARQGFSGNTIYF. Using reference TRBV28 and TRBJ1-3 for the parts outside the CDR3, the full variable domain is DVKVTQSSRYLVKRTGEKVFLECVQDMDHENMFWYRQDPGLGLRLIYFSYDVKMKEKGDIPEGYSVSREKKERFSLILESASTNQTSMYLCASLTARQGFSGNTIYFGEGSWLTVV.

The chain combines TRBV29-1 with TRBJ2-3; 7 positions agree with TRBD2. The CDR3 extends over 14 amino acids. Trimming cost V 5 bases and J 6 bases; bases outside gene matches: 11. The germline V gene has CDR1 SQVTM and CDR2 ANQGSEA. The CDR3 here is CSVLVGGGEDTQYF. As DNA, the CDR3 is TGCAGCGTTCTCGTTGGTGGGGGGGAGGATACGCAGTATTTT.

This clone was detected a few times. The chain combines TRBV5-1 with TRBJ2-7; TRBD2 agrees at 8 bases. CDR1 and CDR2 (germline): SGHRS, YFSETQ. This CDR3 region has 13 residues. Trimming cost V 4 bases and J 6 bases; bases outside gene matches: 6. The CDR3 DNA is TGCGCCAGCAGCCCCGGGGGGGCTGGCGAGCAGTACTTC. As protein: CASSPGGAGEQYF.

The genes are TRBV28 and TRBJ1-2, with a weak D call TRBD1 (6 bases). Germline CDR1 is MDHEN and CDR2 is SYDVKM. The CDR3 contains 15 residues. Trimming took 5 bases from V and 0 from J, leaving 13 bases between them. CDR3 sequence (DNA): TGTGCCAGCAGTAGGACAGTGCTAGCTAACTATGGCTACACCTTC. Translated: CASSRTVLANYGYTF.

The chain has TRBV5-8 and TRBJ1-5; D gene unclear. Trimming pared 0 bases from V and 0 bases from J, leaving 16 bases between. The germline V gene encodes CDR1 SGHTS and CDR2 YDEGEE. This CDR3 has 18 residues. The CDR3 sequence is CASSLVLEGIGSNQPQHF. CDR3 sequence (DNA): TGTGCCAGCAGCTTGGTGTTGGAGGGAATAGGTAGCAATCAGCCCCAGCATTTT.

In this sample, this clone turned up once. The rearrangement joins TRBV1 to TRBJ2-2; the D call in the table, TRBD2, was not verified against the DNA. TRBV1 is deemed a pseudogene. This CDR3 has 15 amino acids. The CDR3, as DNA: TGCACCAGTTCTAATCCTAGAAAGAGAAACGGGGAGCTGTTTTTT. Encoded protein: CTSSNPRKRNGELFF.

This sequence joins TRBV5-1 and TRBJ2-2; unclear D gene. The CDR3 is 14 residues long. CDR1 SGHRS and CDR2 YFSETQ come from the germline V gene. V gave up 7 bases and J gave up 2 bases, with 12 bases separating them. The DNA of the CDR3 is TGCGCCAGCGCGTTTACAGTAAACACCGGGGAGCTGTTTTTT. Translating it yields CASAFTVNTGELFF.

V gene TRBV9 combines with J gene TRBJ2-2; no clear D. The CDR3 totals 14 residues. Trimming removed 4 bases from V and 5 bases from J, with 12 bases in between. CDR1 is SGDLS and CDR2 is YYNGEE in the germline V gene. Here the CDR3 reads CASSPYLLTGELFF. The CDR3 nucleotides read TGTGCCAGCAGCCCCTACCTTTTGACCGGGGAGCTGTTTTTT.

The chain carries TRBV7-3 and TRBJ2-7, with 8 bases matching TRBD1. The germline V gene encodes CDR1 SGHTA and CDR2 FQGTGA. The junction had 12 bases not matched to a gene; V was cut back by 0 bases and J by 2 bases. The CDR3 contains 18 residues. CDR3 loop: CASSLTAPRQGFPYEQYF. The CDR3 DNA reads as TGTGCCAGCAGCTTAACGGCGCCCCGACAGGGGTTCCCCTACGAGCAGTACTTC.

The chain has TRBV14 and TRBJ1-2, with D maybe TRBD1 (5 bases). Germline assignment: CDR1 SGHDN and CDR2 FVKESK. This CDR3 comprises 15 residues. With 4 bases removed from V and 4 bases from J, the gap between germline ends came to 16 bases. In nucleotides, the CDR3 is TGTGCCAGCAGCCCTTGGCAGGGCAATCGCTATGGCTACACCTTC. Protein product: CASSPWQGNRYGYTF. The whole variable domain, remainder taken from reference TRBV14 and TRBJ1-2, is EAGVTQFPSHSVIEKGQTVTLRCDPISGHDNLYWYRRVMGKEIKFLLHFVKESKQDESGMPNNRFLAERTGGTYSTLKVQPAELEDSGVYFCASSPWQGNRYGYTFGSGTRLTVV.

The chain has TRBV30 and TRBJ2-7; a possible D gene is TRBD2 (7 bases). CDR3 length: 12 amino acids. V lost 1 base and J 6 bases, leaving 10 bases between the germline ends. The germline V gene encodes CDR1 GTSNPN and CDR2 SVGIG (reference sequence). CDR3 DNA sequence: TGTGCCTGGAGTGGGGCGGGGGCCGAGCAGTACTTC. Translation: CAWSGAGAEQYF. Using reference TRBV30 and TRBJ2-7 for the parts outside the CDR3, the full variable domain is SQTIHQWPATLVQPVGSPLSLECTVEGTSNPNLYWYRQAAGRGLQLLFYSVGIGQISSEVPQNLSASRPQDRQFILSSKKLLLSDSGFYLCAWSGAGAEQYFGPGTRLTVT.

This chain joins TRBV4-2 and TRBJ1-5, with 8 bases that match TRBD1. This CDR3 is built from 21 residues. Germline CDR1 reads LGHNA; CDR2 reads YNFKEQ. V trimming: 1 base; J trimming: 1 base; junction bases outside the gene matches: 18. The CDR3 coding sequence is TGTGCCAGCAGCCAAGTAAACTCCGGGACAGGACCTTTCAGAAGCAATCAGCCCCAGCATTTT. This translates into CASSQVNSGTGPFRSNQPQHF.